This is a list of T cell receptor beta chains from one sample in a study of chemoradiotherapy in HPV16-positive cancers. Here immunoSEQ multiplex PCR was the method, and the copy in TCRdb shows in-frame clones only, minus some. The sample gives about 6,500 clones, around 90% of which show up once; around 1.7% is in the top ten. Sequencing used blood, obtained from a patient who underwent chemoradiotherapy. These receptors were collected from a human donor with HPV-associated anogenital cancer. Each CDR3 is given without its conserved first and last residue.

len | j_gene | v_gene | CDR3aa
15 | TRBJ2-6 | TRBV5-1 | ASSLAVGSSGANVLT
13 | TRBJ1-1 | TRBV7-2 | ASSWGGFRNTEAF
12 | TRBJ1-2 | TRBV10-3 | AISPIGANYGYT
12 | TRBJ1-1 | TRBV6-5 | ASSLGGGRTEAF
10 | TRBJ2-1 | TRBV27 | ASSRQYNEQF
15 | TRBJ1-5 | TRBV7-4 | ASSLTPGGGGNQPQH
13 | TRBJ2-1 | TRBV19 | ASRMTGGSYNEQF
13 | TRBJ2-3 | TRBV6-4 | ASRLGGRAGDTQY
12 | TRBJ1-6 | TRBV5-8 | ASSPDLNNSPLH
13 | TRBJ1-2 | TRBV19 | ASSGAGQAAWGYT
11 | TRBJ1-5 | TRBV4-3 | ASSQGFSQPQH
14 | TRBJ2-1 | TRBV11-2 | ASSSRGTYGGNEQF
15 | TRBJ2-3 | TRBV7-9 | ASSLASGGLPTDTQY
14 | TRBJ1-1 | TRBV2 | ASRVAGQFMNTEAF
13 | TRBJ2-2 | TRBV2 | ASSGYGDNTGELF
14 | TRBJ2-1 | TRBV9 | ASSVESGVRYNEQF
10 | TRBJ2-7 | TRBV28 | ASSLSGNEQY
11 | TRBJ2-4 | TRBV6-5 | ASRSTGINIQY
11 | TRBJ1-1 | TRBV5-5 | ASSPGPNTEAF
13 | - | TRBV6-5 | ASSYSHQGHYEQY
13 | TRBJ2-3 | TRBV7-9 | ASSLQRGGPDTQY
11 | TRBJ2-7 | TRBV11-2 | ASSYLVAYEQY
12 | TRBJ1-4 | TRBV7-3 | ASSWQGALEKLF
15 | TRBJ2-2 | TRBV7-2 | ASSLWASGIGTGELF
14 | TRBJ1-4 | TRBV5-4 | ASSPSPGTGSEKLF
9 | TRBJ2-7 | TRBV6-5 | ASSAGYEQY
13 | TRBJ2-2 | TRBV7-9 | ASSPGGRIAGELF
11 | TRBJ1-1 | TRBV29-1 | SVEGNPNTEAF
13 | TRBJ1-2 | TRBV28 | ASLLSPGTGSGYT
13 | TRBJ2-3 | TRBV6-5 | ASRKTGFGGHTQY
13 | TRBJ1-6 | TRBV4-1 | ASTPWDRTDSPLH
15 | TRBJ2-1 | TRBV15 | ATSNFAGTSRYNEQF
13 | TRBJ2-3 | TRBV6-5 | ASSYSGGAQDTQY
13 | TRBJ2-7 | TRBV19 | ASNRLGTGGYEQY
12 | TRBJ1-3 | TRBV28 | ASSFRGTGNTIY
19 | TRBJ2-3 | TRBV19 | ATSSIISGTSDRPPTDTQY
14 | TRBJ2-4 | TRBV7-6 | ASSPGTQIAKNIQY
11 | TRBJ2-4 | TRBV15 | ATSNRAENIQY
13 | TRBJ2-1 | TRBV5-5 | ASSLTGTIYNEQF
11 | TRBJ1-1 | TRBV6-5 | ASSLDRVTEAF
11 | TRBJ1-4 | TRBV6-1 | ASMKATAEKLF
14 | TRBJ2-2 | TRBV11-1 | ASSSSGGKNTGELF
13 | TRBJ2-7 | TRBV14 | ASSRRLADSYEQY
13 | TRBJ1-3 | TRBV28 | ASSPSDRGRDTIY
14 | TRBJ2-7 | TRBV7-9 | ASSLKTGDSSYEQY
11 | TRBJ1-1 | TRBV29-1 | SVGGVGNTEAF